The 5 T cell receptor beta chains presented below share a single source sample, sequenced in a study of blood T cells in healthy people across ages. A second PCR, run for about 6 to 11 cycles, used a sample-barcoded 5' primer plus a J-beta primer mix. MiXCR was run by TCRdb on the 5' RACE reads, yielding one entry per CDR3 protein. The sample has about 750,000 distinct CDR3 sequences; 53% are singletons. The specimen was blood. These receptor sequences come from a man older than 75 in good health.

V and J are TRBV14 and TRBJ2-1, with TRBD2 matching 8 bases. The DNA end is more similar to TRBJ2-7, so the J call may be wrong. The CDR3 is 15 residues long. CDR1 and CDR2 from the germline V gene are SGHDN and FVKESK. The CDR3 region is CASSLQRGPTYEQYF. For the CDR3, the DNA is TGTGCCAGCAGCCTTCAGCGGGGGCCTACCTACGAGCAGTACTTC.

The CDR3 sequence: CASSLVGPDTQYF. The DNA for the CDR3 is TGTGCCAGCAGCTTAGTGGGTCCAGATACGCAGTATTTT. J is TRBJ2-3 and V is TRBV7-9, with D unclear. This CDR3 comprises 13 residues. Germline CDR1 SEHNR, CDR2 FQNEAQ (reference sequence). V was cut by 1 base and J by 4 bases, with 6 bases left in between.

V gene TRBV6-2 or TRBV6-3 combines with J gene TRBJ2-5; a weak D match, TRBD1 (5 bases). The J call may be in error: the DNA end matches TRBJ2-7 better. CDR1 is MNHEY and CDR2 is SVGEGT in the germline V gene. The CDR3 is 14 residues long. CDR3 sequence reads: CASSYSRQLYEQYF. The CDR3, as DNA: TGTGCCAGCAGTTACTCGAGACAGCTCTACGAGCAGTACTTC.

The rearrangement joins TRBV29-1 to TRBJ2-7, with 9 bases matching TRBD2. V lost 6 bases and J lost 3; bases outside the gene matches: 6. The CDR3 contains 13 residues. The germline CDR1 and CDR2 sequences are SQVTM and ANQGSEA. The chain's CDR3 is CSVIAGVYYEQYF. The CDR3 region has the DNA TGCAGCGTCATAGCGGGAGTTTACTACGAGCAGTACTTC.

The chain has TRBV6-5 and TRBJ1-1, with 8 nucleotides matching TRBD1. Trimming took 6 bases from V and 1 from J; bases not matched to a gene: 4. CDR3 length equals 14 residues. Germline V gene lookup returns CDR1 MNHEY and CDR2 SVGAGI. The CDR3 here is CASRLGTGNTEAFF. For the CDR3, the DNA is TGTGCCAGCAGACTCGGGACAGGGAACACTGAAGCTTTCTTT.